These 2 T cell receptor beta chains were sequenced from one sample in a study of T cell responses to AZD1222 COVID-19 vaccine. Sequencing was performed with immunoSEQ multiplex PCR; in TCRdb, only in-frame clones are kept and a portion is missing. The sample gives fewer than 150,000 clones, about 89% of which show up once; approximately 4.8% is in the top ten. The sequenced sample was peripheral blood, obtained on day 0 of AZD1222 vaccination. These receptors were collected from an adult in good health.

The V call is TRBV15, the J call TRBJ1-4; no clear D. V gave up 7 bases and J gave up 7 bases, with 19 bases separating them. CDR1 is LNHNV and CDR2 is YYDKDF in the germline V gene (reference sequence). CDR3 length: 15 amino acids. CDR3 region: CATTSLRFGGEKLFF. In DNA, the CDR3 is TGTGCCACCACCAGTCTACGCTTCGGCGGTGAAAAACTGTTTTTT.

In DNA, the CDR3 is TGTGCCAGCAGCGGTGCTAGCACCAACATTTTATCGAACACCGGGGAGCTGTTTTTT. This sequence encodes CASSGASTNILSNTGELFF. The V and J genes are TRBV2 and TRBJ2-2, with D possibly being TRBD2 (5 bases). V was pared by 6 bases and J by 0 bases, with 23 bases between. The CDR3 spans 19 residues. Germline V gene sequence: CDR1 SNHLY, CDR2 FYNNEI.